This TCR beta chain was captured by sequencing in a study of cytomegalovirus exposure and HLA in healthy donors. Across the study: Earlier results showed approximately 110 million unique TCR beta sequences derived from some 180 million T cells.

The primer mix had 60 Vbeta and 13 Jbeta primers. Here immunoSEQ multiplex PCR was the method, and the copy in TCRdb shows in-frame clones only, minus some. The sample holds 130,000 or so clones, roughly 79% seen once. V dropped 8 bases and J dropped 1; count of bases not matched to a gene: 4. Per germline, CDR1 ENHRY and CDR2 SYGVKD. This CDR3 region has 13 residues. The sequencing sample was made of PBMCs. This TCR was recovered from a woman aged 35 to 49 in good health and CMV-seronegative. The V and J genes are TRBV10-3 and TRBJ1-1; 7 positions agree with TRBD1. CDR3 region: CAIGTETNTEAFF. As DNA, the CDR3 is TGTGCCATCGGGACAGAAACGAACACTGAAGCTTTCTTT.